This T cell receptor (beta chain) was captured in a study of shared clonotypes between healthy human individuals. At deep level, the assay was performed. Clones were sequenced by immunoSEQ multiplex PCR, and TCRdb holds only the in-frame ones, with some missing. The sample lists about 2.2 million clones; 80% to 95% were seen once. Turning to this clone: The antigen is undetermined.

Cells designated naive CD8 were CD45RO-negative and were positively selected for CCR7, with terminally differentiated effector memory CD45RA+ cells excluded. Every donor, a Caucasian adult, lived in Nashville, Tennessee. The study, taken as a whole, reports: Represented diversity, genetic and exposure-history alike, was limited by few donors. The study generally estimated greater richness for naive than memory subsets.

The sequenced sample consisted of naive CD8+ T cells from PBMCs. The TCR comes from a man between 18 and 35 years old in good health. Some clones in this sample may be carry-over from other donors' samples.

The CDR3 sequence: CASRATGAFREFF. CDR3 bases: TGTGCCAGCAGGGCCACTGGGGCTTTCCGGGAGTTCTTC. The rearrangement uses TRBV2 and TRBJ2-1; a possible D gene is TRBD1 (5 bases). Per the germline V gene, CDR1 is SNHLY and CDR2 is FYNNEI. This CDR3 contains 13 residues. V was cut by 6 bases and J by 14 bases, with 20 bases left in between.